This T cell receptor beta chain appears in the sequencing data of a study of blood T cell repertoires in COVID-19. Study overall: The samples span acute and convalescent COVID-19 from the United States, Italy and Spain.

This clone was seen just once. Method: immunoSEQ multiplex PCR; TCRdb's copy keeps in-frame clones and lacks some. The table shows 400,000 to 500,000 clones, with 80% to 90% occurring only once. CDR1 and CDR2 (germline): PRHDT, FYEKMQ (reference sequence). J was trimmed by 9 bases and V by 3 bases; bases with no gene match: 5. CDR3 length: 13 amino acids. The sequence came from a woman aged 25-40 years with active or convalescent COVID-19. Input material: peripheral blood. The genes are TRBV13 and TRBJ2-1; 7 positions match TRBD2. The CDR3: CASSLGGLGEQFF. CDR3 nucleotides: TGTGCCAGCAGCTTGGGAGGGTTGGGTGAGCAGTTCTTC.